The rows below give T cell receptor beta chains drawn from one sample of a study of blood T cell repertoires in COVID-19. Sequencing used immunoSEQ multiplex PCR; TCRdb keeps in-frame clones, though not all of them. This table holds roughly 220,000 clones, around 83% found once. Sample: peripheral blood. The receptors originated from a man between 45 and 60 years old who had recovered from COVID-19. The CDR3 runs from the conserved cysteine through the conserved F or W. Each record gives: D gene, J gene, V gene, clone size, CDR3 protein, CDR3 DNA. D genes are given only for firm matches. Some rows have no size entry. The others give once, few or many, or a class for an expanded clone.

D gene: TRBD1; J gene: TRBJ2-2; V gene: TRBV19; clone size: -; CDR3 protein: CASSRGQAGGGELFF; CDR3 DNA: TGTGCCAGTAGTCGGGGACAGGCTGGCGGCGGGGAGCTGTTTTTT
D gene: TRBD2; J gene: TRBJ2-2; V gene: TRBV4-1; clone size: -; CDR3 protein: CASSQGEPGLAIHWALFF; CDR3 DNA: TGCGCCAGCAGCCAAGGTGAACCGGGACTAGCGATCCATTGGGCGCTGTTTTTT
D gene: TRBD1; J gene: TRBJ1-6; V gene: TRBV28; clone size: many; CDR3 protein: CASSIPDRGSSPLHF; CDR3 DNA: TGTGCCAGCAGTATCCCGGACAGGGGAAGCTCACCCCTCCACTTT
D gene: TRBD2; J gene: TRBJ2-5; V gene: TRBV11-2; clone size: -; CDR3 protein: CASSPGTSDKETQYF; CDR3 DNA: TGTGCCAGCAGCCCCGGGACTAGCGATAAAGAGACCCAGTACTTC
D gene: -; J gene: TRBJ1-2; V gene: TRBV9; clone size: few; CDR3 protein: CASSASREDGYTF; CDR3 DNA: TGTGCCAGCAGCGCGAGCCGGGAGGATGGCTACACCTTC
D gene: TRBD1; J gene: TRBJ1-1; V gene: TRBV2; clone size: -; CDR3 protein: CASYLDRAVDTEAFF; CDR3 DNA: TGTGCCAGCTACCTTGACAGGGCTGTCGACACTGAAGCTTTCTTT
D gene: TRBD2; J gene: TRBJ2-3; V gene: TRBV24-1; clone size: -; CDR3 protein: CATSDRKAGGADTQYF; CDR3 DNA: TGTGCCACCAGTGACCGGAAAGCGGGAGGAGCAGATACGCAGTATTTT
D gene: TRBD1; J gene: TRBJ2-7; V gene: TRBV27; clone size: -; CDR3 protein: CASSLLPRQGVIYEQYF; CDR3 DNA: TGTGCCAGCAGTTTATTGCCCCGACAGGGAGTGATCTACGAGCAGTACTTC
D gene: TRBD1; J gene: TRBJ2-2; V gene: TRBV9; clone size: -; CDR3 protein: CASSVGDRGTGELFF; CDR3 DNA: TGTGCCAGCAGCGTAGGGGACAGGGGCACCGGGGAGCTGTTTTTT
D gene: TRBD2; J gene: TRBJ2-1; V gene: TRBV18; clone size: -; CDR3 protein: CASSQGLAGKVISYNEQFF; CDR3 DNA: TGTGCCAGCTCACAGGGACTAGCGGGAAAGGTAATCTCCTACAATGAGCAGTTCTTC
D gene: -; J gene: TRBJ1-2; V gene: TRBV3-1/TRBV3-2; clone size: -; CDR3 protein: CASSQLQGPKGGYTF; CDR3 DNA: TGTGCCAGCAGCCAGCTACAGGGCCCTAAGGGTGGCTACACCTTC
D gene: -; J gene: TRBJ1-5; V gene: TRBV7-9; clone size: -; CDR3 protein: CASSLGSSGDQPQHF; CDR3 DNA: TGTGCCAGCAGCTTAGGAAGCTCAGGGGACCAGCCCCAGCATTTT
D gene: -; J gene: TRBJ2-1; V gene: TRBV18; clone size: -; CDR3 protein: CASSPLGGGSPYNEQFF; CDR3 DNA: TGTGCCAGCTCACCATTGGGGGGCGGGAGCCCTTACAATGAGCAGTTCTTC
D gene: TRBD2; J gene: TRBJ2-3; V gene: TRBV6-6; clone size: -; CDR3 protein: CASRASGRTDTQYF; CDR3 DNA: TGTGCCAGCCGGGCTAGCGGGAGGACAGATACGCAGTATTTT
D gene: TRBD2; J gene: TRBJ2-1; V gene: TRBV7-2; clone size: -; CDR3 protein: CASSPRLAGVHNEQFF; CDR3 DNA: TGTGCCAGCAGCCCACGACTAGCGGGAGTCCACAATGAGCAGTTCTTC
D gene: -; J gene: TRBJ1-6; V gene: TRBV28; clone size: -; CDR3 protein: CASKGISNSPLHF; CDR3 DNA: TGTGCCAGCAAGGGGATTTCAAATTCACCCCTCCACTTT
D gene: -; J gene: TRBJ2-2; V gene: TRBV18; clone size: few; CDR3 protein: CASSPGLNTGELFF; CDR3 DNA: TGTGCCAGCTCACCGGGACTCAACACCGGGGAGCTGTTTTTT
D gene: -; J gene: TRBJ1-1; V gene: TRBV28; clone size: -; CDR3 protein: CASSFVDSKEAFF; CDR3 DNA: TGTGCCAGCAGTTTTGTCGACAGTAAGGAAGCTTTCTTT
D gene: -; J gene: TRBJ2-3; V gene: TRBV5-1; clone size: -; CDR3 protein: CASSAGGDTQYF; CDR3 DNA: TGCGCCAGCAGCGCCGGGGGAGATACGCAGTATTTT
D gene: -; J gene: TRBJ1-2; V gene: TRBV28; clone size: -; CDR3 protein: CASSFGGARGYTF; CDR3 DNA: TGTGCCAGCAGTTTTGGAGGGGCGCGGGGCTACACCTTC
D gene: TRBD1; J gene: TRBJ2-1; V gene: TRBV5-4; clone size: -; CDR3 protein: CASSFSGTGANEQFF; CDR3 DNA: TGTGCCAGCAGCTTCTCCGGGACAGGGGCCAATGAGCAGTTCTTC
D gene: -; J gene: TRBJ2-7; V gene: TRBV12-5; clone size: -; CDR3 protein: CASGRGEGREQYF; CDR3 DNA: TGTGCTAGTGGTCGGGGAGAGGGTCGCGAGCAGTACTTC
D gene: TRBD2; J gene: TRBJ2-7; V gene: TRBV3-1/TRBV3-2; clone size: -; CDR3 protein: CASSQRGREFYEQYF; CDR3 DNA: TGTGCCAGCAGCCAACGCGGGAGGGAATTTTACGAGCAGTACTTC
D gene: TRBD2; J gene: TRBJ2-1; V gene: TRBV11-2; clone size: -; CDR3 protein: CASSSPGLAGGLTKNEQFF; CDR3 DNA: TGTGCCAGCAGCTCTCCTGGACTAGCGGGAGGCCTAACCAAGAATGAGCAGTTCTTC
D gene: TRBD1; J gene: TRBJ2-7; V gene: TRBV5-6; clone size: -; CDR3 protein: CASSRAGTGGYEQYF; CDR3 DNA: TGTGCCAGCAGCCGTGCCGGGACAGGGGGCTACGAGCAGTACTTC
D gene: -; J gene: TRBJ1-5; V gene: TRBV7-8; clone size: -; CDR3 protein: CASSLGERYNQPQHF; CDR3 DNA: TGTGCCAGCAGCTTAGGGGAGCGGTACAATCAGCCCCAGCATTTT
D gene: -; J gene: TRBJ1-5; V gene: TRBV19; clone size: few; CDR3 protein: CASSILGTDSNQPQHF; CDR3 DNA: TGTGCCAGTAGTATATTAGGGACTGATAGCAATCAGCCCCAGCATTTT
D gene: TRBD2; J gene: TRBJ2-5; V gene: TRBV7-9; clone size: -; CDR3 protein: CASSPREIQETQYF; CDR3 DNA: TGTGCCAGCAGCCCGCGGGAGATACAAGAGACCCAGTACTTC
D gene: -; J gene: TRBJ1-3; V gene: TRBV27; clone size: -; CDR3 protein: CASSLSYSGNTIYF; CDR3 DNA: TGTGCCAGCAGCCTCTCTTATTCCGGAAACACCATATATTTT
D gene: TRBD1; J gene: TRBJ1-5; V gene: TRBV6-5; clone size: -; CDR3 protein: CASSTGTAYQPQHF; CDR3 DNA: TGTGCCAGCAGTACCGGGACAGCTTATCAGCCCCAGCATTTT
D gene: TRBD1; J gene: TRBJ2-7; V gene: TRBV5-1; clone size: -; CDR3 protein: CASSLSGTGGAYEQYF; CDR3 DNA: TGCGCCAGCAGCTTGAGCGGGACAGGGGGCGCCTACGAGCAGTACTTC
D gene: -; J gene: TRBJ2-2; V gene: TRBV2; clone size: few; CDR3 protein: CASSEMTTNTGELFF; CDR3 DNA: TGTGCCAGCAGTGAAATGACAACGAACACCGGGGAGCTGTTTTTT
D gene: -; J gene: TRBJ1-1; V gene: TRBV19; clone size: -; CDR3 protein: CASKQGNTEAFF; CDR3 DNA: TGTGCCAGCAAACAGGGGAACACTGAAGCTTTCTTT
D gene: TRBD1; J gene: TRBJ1-2; V gene: TRBV5-4; clone size: -; CDR3 protein: CASSKDRGYGYTF; CDR3 DNA: TGTGCCAGCAGCAAGGACAGGGGATATGGCTACACCTTC
D gene: TRBD1; J gene: TRBJ1-5; V gene: TRBV25-1; clone size: few; CDR3 protein: CASSVHPGQGCQPQHF; CDR3 DNA: TGTGCCAGCAGTGTTCATCCGGGACAGGGTTGTCAGCCCCAGCATTTT
D gene: TRBD2; J gene: TRBJ2-1; V gene: TRBV24-1; clone size: -; CDR3 protein: CATGLAGGPRNEQFF; CDR3 DNA: TGTGCCACCGGACTAGCGGGAGGGCCACGGAATGAGCAGTTCTTC
D gene: -; J gene: TRBJ2-2; V gene: TRBV12-3/TRBV12-4; clone size: once; CDR3 protein: CASSSRALGALFF; CDR3 DNA: TGTGCCAGCAGTTCTCGGGCCTTGGGGGCGCTGTTTTTT
D gene: TRBD2; J gene: TRBJ2-3; V gene: TRBV9; clone size: -; CDR3 protein: CASSVSGRITDTQYF; CDR3 DNA: TGTGCCAGCAGCGTTAGCGGGAGGATAACGGATACGCAGTATTTT
D gene: -; J gene: TRBJ2-7; V gene: TRBV28; clone size: few; CDR3 protein: CASSTPGTTFNEQYF; CDR3 DNA: TGTGCCAGCAGCACGCCAGGGACAACGTTTAACGAGCAGTACTTC
D gene: TRBD2; J gene: TRBJ2-5; V gene: TRBV5-1; clone size: once; CDR3 protein: CASSVQLAGVKETQYF; CDR3 DNA: TGCGCCAGCAGCGTCCAACTAGCGGGAGTAAAAGAGACCCAGTACTTC
D gene: TRBD1; J gene: TRBJ2-7; V gene: TRBV19; clone size: once; CDR3 protein: CASSIGGPGGTYEQYF; CDR3 DNA: TGTGCCAGTAGTATAGGGGGGCCAGGGGGAACCTACGAGCAGTACTTC
D gene: TRBD2; J gene: TRBJ2-1; V gene: TRBV5-1; clone size: -; CDR3 protein: CASSLGSSGRNLNEQFF; CDR3 DNA: TGCGCCAGCAGCTTGGGGTCTAGCGGGAGGAACTTGAATGAGCAGTTCTTC